The present entry profiles one T cell receptor (beta chain) with its context. These data originate in a study of cytomegalovirus exposure and HLA in healthy donors. Use of 60 Vbeta and 13 Jbeta primers characterized the PCR. Some clones are missing from TCRdb's copy, which holds only in-frame ones; the method was immunoSEQ multiplex PCR. The sample holds around 97,000 clones, approximately 70% seen once. This CDR3 spans 18 amino acids. The germline gives CDR1 MRHNA, CDR2 SNTAGT. Germline trimming cut 3 bases from V and 0 bases from J; bases unmatched to any gene: 11. The sample comprised PBMCs. The chain has TRBV6-4 and TRBJ2-3; 8 nucleotides match TRBD2. This TCR was recovered from a woman between 45 and 65 years old in good health and CMV-seronegative. The DNA of the CDR3 is TGTGCCAGCAGTGATTTTGCGGGGGGCGAAATCAGCACAGATACGCAGTATTTT. Its translation: CASSDFAGGEISTDTQYF.